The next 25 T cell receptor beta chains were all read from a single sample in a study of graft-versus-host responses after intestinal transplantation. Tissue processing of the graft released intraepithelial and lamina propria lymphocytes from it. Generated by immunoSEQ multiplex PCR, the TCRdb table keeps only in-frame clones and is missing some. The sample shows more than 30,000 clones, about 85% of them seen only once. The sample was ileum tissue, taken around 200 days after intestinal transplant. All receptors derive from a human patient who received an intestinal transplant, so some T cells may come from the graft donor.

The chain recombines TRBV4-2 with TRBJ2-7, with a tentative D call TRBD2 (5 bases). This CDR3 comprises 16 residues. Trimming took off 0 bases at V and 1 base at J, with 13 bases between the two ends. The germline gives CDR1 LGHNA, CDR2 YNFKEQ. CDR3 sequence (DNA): TGTGCCAGCAGCCAAGAGCTGGCGGGTCCTTCCTACGAGCAGTACTTC. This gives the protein CASSQELAGPSYEQYF.

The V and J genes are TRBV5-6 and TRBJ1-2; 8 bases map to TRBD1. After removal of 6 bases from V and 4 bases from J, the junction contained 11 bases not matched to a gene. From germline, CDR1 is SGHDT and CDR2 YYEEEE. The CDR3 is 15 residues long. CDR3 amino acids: CASIKRAGGFYGYTF. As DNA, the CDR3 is TGTGCCAGCATCAAAAGGGCAGGGGGCTTCTATGGCTACACCTTC.

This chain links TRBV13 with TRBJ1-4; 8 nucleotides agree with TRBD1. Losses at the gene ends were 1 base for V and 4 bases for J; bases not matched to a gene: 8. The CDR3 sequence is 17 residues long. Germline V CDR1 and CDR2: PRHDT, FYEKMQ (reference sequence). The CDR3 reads CASSLALQDRDNEKLFF. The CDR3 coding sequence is TGTGCCAGCAGCTTAGCCCTCCAGGACAGGGATAATGAAAAACTGTTTTTT.

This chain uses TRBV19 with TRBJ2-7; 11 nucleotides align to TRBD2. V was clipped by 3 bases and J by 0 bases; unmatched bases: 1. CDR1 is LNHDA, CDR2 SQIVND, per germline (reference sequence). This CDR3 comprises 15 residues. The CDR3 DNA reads TGTGCCAGTAGTATCACTAGCGGGAGCTCCTACGAGCAGTACTTC. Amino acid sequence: CASSITSGSSYEQYF.

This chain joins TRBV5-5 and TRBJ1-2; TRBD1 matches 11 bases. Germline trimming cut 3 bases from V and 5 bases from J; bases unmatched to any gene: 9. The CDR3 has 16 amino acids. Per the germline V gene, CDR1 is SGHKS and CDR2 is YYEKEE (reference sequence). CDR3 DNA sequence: TGTGCCAGCAGCTCCCGGCCGGGACAGGGGGTTTATGGCTACACCTTC. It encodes CASSSRPGQGVYGYTF. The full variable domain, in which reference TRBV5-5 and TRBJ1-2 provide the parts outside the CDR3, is DAGVTQSPTHLIKTRGQQVTLRCSPISGHKSVSWYQQVLGQGPQFIFQYYEKEERGRGNFPDRFSARQFPNYSSELNVNALLLGDSALYLCASSSRPGQGVYGYTFGSGTRLTVV.

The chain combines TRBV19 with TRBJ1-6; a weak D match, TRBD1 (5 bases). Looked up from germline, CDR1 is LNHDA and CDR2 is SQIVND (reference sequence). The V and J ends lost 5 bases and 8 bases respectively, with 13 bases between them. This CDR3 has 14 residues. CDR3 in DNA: TGTGCCAGTAGTCGGGACCTTGCTTATTCACCCCTCCACTTT. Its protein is CASSRDLAYSPLHF.

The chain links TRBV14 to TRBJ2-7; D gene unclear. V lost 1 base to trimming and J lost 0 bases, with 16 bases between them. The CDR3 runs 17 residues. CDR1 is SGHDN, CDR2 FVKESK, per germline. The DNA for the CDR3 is TGTGCCAGCAGCCAAGCTACCCGTCTCAGAAGCTCCTACGAGCAGTACTTC. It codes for CASSQATRLRSSYEQYF.

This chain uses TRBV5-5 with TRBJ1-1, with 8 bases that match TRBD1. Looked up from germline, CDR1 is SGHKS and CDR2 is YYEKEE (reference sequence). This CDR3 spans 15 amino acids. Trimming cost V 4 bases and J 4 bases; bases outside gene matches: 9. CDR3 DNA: TGTGCCAGCAGCCAGGGCAGGGGGCTAAGCACTGAAGCTTTCTTT. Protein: CASSQGRGLSTEAFF.

The DNA of the CDR3 is TGTGCCAGCAGTTTCGTCATGCTGGGACTGATGAACAATTCACCCCTCCACTTT. This sequence encodes CASSFVMLGLMNNSPLHF. The gene calls are TRBV28 and TRBJ1-6; the D gene is possibly TRBD1 (5 bases). V lost 3 bases, J lost 7 bases, and 22 bases lay in between. Germline CDR1 reads MDHEN; CDR2 reads SYDVKM. The CDR3 has 18 residues.

CDR3 DNA: TGTGCCTGGACACGGCCGAAGAACACTGAAGCTTTCTTT. Protein sequence: CAWTRPKNTEAFF. The chain carries TRBV30 and TRBJ1-1; D is undetermined. The CDR3 has 13 amino acids. Germline V gene data show CDR1 as GTSNPN and CDR2 as SVGIG (reference sequence). V was clipped by 4 bases and J by 1 base, with 10 bases between them.

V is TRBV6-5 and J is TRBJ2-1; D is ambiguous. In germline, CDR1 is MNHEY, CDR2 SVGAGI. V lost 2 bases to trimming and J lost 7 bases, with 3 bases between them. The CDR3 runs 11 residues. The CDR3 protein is CASSYANEQFF. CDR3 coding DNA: TGTGCCAGCAGTTACGCTAATGAGCAGTTCTTC.

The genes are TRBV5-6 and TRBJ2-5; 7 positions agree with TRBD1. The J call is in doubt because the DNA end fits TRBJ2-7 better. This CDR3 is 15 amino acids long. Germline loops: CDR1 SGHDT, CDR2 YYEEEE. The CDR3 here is CASSLAGTVSYEQYF. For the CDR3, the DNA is TGTGCCAGCAGCTTGGCCGGGACAGTTTCCTACGAGCAGTACTTC.

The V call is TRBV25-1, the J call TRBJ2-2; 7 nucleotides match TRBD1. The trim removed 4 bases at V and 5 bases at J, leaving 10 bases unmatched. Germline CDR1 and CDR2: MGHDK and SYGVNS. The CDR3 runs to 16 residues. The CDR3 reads CASSALRQGWTGELFF. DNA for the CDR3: TGTGCCAGCAGTGCCCTCCGACAGGGATGGACCGGGGAGCTGTTTTTT. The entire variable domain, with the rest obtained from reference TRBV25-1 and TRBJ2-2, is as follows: EADIYQTPRYLVIGTGKKITLECSQTMGHDKMYWYQQDPGMELHLIHYSYGVNSTEKGDLSSESTVSRIRTEHFPLTLESARPSHTSQYLCASSALRQGWTGELFFGEGSRLTVL.

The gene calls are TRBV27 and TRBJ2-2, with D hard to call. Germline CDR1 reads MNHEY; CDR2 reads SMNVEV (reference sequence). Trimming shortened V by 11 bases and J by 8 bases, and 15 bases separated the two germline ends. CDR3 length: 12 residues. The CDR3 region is CAGTTAVGELFF. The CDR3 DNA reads TGTGCCGGTACTACCGCCGTTGGGGAGCTGTTTTTT.

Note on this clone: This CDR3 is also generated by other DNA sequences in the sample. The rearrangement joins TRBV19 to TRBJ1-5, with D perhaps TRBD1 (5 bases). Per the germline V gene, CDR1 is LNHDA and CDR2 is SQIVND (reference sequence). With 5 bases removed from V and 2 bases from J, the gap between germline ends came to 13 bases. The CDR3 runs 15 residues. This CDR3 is CASSSPGRGNQPQHF. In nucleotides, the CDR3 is TGTGCCAGTAGTTCCCCCGGCAGGGGCAATCAGCCCCAGCATTTT.

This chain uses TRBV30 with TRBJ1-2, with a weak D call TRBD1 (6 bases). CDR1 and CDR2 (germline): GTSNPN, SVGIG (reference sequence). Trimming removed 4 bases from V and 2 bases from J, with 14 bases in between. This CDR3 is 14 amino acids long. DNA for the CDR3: TGTGCCTGGACCGCCCGCCAGGGGAACTATGGCTACACCTTC. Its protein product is CAWTARQGNYGYTF.

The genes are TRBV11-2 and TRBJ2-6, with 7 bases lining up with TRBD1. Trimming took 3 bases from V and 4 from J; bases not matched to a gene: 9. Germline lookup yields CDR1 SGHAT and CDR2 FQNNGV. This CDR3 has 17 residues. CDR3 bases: TGTGCCAGCAGCTTCTGGACAGGACCTCGGGGGGCCAACGTCCTGACTTTC. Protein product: CASSFWTGPRGANVLTF.

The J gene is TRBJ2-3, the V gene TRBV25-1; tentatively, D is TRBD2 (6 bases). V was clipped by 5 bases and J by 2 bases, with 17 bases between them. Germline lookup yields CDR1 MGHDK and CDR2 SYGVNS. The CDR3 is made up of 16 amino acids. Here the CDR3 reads CASSWGRDSSTDTQYF. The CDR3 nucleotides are TGTGCCAGCAGTTGGGGCCGGGACTCCTCCACAGATACGCAGTATTTT. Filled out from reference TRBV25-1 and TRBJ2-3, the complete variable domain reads EADIYQTPRYLVIGTGKKITLECSQTMGHDKMYWYQQDPGMELHLIHYSYGVNSTEKGDLSSESTVSRIRTEHFPLTLESARPSHTSQYLCASSWGRDSSTDTQYFGPGTRLTVL.

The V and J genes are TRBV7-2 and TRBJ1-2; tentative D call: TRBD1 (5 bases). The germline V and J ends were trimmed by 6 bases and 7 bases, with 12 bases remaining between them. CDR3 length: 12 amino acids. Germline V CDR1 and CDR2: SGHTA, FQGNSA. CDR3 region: CASSSYGGGYTF. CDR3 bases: TGTGCCAGCAGTTCCTATGGGGGTGGCTACACCTTC.

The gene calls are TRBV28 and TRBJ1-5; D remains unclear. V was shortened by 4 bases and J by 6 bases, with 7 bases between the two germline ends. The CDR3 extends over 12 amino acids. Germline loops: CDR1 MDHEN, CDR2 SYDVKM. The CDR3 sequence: CASSSFFQPQHF. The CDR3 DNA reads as TGTGCCAGCAGTTCCTTTTTTCAGCCCCAGCATTTT.

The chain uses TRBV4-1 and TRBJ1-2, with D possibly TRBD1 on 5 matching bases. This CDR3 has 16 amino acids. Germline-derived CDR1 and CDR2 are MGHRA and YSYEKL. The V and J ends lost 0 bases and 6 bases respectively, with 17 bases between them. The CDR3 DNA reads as TGCGCCAGCAGCCAAGAACGGAGTCGGCAGGGCAATGGCTACACCTTC. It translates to CASSQERSRQGNGYTF.

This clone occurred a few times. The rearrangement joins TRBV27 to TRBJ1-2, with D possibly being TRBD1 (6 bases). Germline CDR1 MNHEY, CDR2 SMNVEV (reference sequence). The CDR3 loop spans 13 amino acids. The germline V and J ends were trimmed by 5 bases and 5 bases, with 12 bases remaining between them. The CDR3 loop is CASSATGGYGYTF. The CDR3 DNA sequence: TGTGCCAGCAGTGCGACAGGAGGTTATGGCTACACCTTC.

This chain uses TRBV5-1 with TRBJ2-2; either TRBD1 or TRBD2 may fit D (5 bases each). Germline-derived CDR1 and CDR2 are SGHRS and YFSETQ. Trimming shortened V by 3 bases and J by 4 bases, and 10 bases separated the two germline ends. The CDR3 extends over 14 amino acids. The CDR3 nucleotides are TGCGCCAGCAGCTCGATGGGGGTCACCGGGGAGCTGTTTTTT. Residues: CASSSMGVTGELFF.

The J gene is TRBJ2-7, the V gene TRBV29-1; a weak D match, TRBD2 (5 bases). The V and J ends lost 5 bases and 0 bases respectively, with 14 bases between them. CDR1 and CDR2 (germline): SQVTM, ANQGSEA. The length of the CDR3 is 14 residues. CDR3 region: CSVLSRGLSYEQYF. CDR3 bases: TGCAGCGTTTTATCCCGCGGGCTCTCCTACGAGCAGTACTTC.

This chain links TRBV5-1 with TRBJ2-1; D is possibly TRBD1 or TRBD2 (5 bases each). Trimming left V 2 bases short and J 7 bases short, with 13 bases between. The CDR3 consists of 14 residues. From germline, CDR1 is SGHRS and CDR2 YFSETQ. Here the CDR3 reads CASSLGDPGNEQFF. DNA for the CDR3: TGCGCCAGCAGCTTAGGGGACCCGGGGAATGAGCAGTTCTTC.